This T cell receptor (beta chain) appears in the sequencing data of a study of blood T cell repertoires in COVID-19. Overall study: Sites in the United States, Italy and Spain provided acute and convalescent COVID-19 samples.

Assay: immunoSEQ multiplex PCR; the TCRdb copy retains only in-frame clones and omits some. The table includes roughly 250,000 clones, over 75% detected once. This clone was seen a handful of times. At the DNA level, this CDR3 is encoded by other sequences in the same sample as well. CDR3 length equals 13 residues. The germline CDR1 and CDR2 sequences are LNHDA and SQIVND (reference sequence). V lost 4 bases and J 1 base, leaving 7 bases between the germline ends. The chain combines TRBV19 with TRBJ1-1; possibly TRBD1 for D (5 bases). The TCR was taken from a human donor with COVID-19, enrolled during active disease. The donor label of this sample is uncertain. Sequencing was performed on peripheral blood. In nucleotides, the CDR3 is TGTGCCAGTAGTACCACAGGGAACACTGAAGCTTTCTTT. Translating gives CASSTTGNTEAFF. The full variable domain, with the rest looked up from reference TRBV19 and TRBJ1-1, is DGGITQSPKYLFRKEGQNVTLSCEQNLNHDAMYWYRQDPGQGLRLIYYSQIVNDFQKGDIAEGYSVSREKKESFPLTVTSAQKNPTAFYLCASSTTGNTEAFFGQGTRLTVV.